This is a list of T cell receptor beta chains from one sample in a study of cytomegalovirus exposure and HLA in healthy donors. TCRdb keeps only in-frame clones here, not all; method: immunoSEQ multiplex PCR. Here the sample spans around 130,000 clones, 80% to 90% being singletons. The sequenced material came from PBMCs. The receptor set was obtained from a male donor in good health and CMV-seropositive. Each CDR3 is given with its conserved first and last residue. A D gene is named only where the DNA matches it firmly. Clone size appears in some rows only: once, few, many, or a class for an expanded clone.

TRBV4-3	TRBJ2-7	-	-	CASSQDRSGKQYF	TGCGCCAGCAGCCAAGATCGGTCAGGGAAGCAGTACTTC
TRBV30	TRBJ1-5	-	-	CAWSVQSNQPQHF	TGTGCCTGGAGTGTACAGAGCAATCAGCCCCAGCATTTT
TRBV4-2	TRBJ2-7	once	TRBD2	CASSQVKASGTYEQYF	TGTGCCAGCAGCCAAGTAAAGGCCAGCGGGACCTACGAGCAGTACTTC
TRBV19	TRBJ2-7	-	-	CASSISGEDYEQYF	TGTGCCAGTAGTATATCGGGAGAAGACTACGAGCAGTACTTC
TRBV5-1	TRBJ2-1	-	TRBD1	CASSLEVSGQGSRYNEQFF	TGCGCCAGCAGCTTGGAGGTTTCAGGACAGGGGTCACGATACAATGAGCAGTTCTTC
TRBV19	TRBJ2-3	-	TRBD2	CASSNDGRVTQYF	TGTGCCAGTAGTAATGACGGGAGGGTTACGCAGTATTTT
TRBV5-1	TRBJ2-2	-	TRBD1	CASSRTTGGITGELFF	TGCGCCAGCAGCCGCACTACAGGGGGTATCACCGGGGAGCTGTTTTTT
TRBV5-1	TRBJ2-2	-	TRBD1	CASSLAGGTGELFF	TGCGCCAGCAGCTTGGCAGGGGGCACCGGGGAGCTGTTTTTT
TRBV6-5	TRBJ1-4	-	-	CASSYSGNKGEKLFF	TGTGCCAGCAGTTATTCCGGGAACAAGGGTGAAAAACTGTTTTTT
TRBV7-2	TRBJ1-2	-	-	CASSFGGMDTNYGYTF	TGTGCCAGCAGCTTCGGGGGGATGGACACGAACTATGGCTACACCTTC
TRBV19	TRBJ2-1	-	TRBD2	CASSIAGGPAGEQFF	TGTGCCAGTAGTATTGCGGGAGGGCCCGCGGGTGAGCAGTTCTTC
TRBV6-1	TRBJ1-2	-	TRBD1	CASSTTGTDYGYTF	TGTGCCAGCAGCACCACCGGGACAGACTATGGCTACACCTTC
TRBV19	TRBJ1-4	-	-	CASSIEGRGQGKLFF	TGTGCCAGTAGTATAGAAGGGCGGGGTCAAGGAAAACTGTTTTTT
TRBV6-1	TRBJ2-5	-	-	CASSEEARAVETQYF	TGTGCCAGCAGTGAAGAGGCCAGGGCAGTTGAGACCCAGTACTTC
TRBV4-3	TRBJ2-3	-	TRBD2	CASSQGTRADTQYF	TGCGCCAGCAGCCAAGGGACTAGGGCAGATACGCAGTATTTT
TRBV19	TRBJ2-2	-	-	CASSISDGPGLFF	TGTGCCAGTAGTATCAGCGACGGCCCGGGGCTGTTTTTT
TRBV5-5	TRBJ2-3	-	-	CASSLGEVAVGTDTQYF	TGTGCCAGCAGCTTGGGGGAGGTTGCGGTGGGCACAGATACGCAGTATTTT
TRBV9	TRBJ1-5	-	-	CASSVGVDSNQPQHF	TGTGCCAGCAGCGTAGGAGTGGACAGTAATCAGCCCCAGCATTTT
TRBV5-6	TRBJ2-7	-	-	CASSQTGFGVDEQYF	TGTGCCAGCAGTCAAACAGGGTTCGGGGTCGACGAGCAGTACTTC
TRBV18	TRBJ2-2	-	-	CASSPQGNTGELFF	TGTGCCAGCTCACCGCAGGGGAACACCGGGGAGCTGTTTTTT
TRBV5-1	TRBJ2-2	-	-	CASSLRQGNTGELFF	TGCGCCAGCAGCCTTCGCCAGGGGAACACCGGGGAGCTGTTTTTT
TRBV9	TRBJ1-3	once	-	CASSPSPSGNTIYF	TGTGCCAGCAGCCCCTCCCCTTCTGGAAACACCATATATTTT
TRBV28	TRBJ2-1	-	-	CASESGAYNEQFF	TGTGCCAGCGAATCAGGGGCCTACAATGAGCAGTTCTTC
TRBV19	TRBJ2-3	-	-	CASSYRGLPDTQYF	TGTGCCAGTAGCTACCGCGGGTTGCCAGATACGCAGTATTTT
TRBV18	TRBJ2-3	once	TRBD2	CASSQLAGGSTDTQYF	TGTGCCAGCTCCCAACTAGCGGGAGGGTCGACAGATACGCAGTATTTT
TRBV5-6	TRBJ2-7	-	TRBD2	CASSLGREGPYEQYF	TGTGCCAGCAGCTTGGGGCGGGAGGGCCCCTACGAGCAGTACTTC
TRBV27	TRBJ2-7	-	TRBD1	CASSSRQGSSYEQYF	TGTGCCAGCAGTTCGAGACAGGGGAGCTCCTACGAGCAGTACTTC
TRBV4-1	TRBJ2-7	-	TRBD2	CASSQDPSGRSEQYF	TGCGCCAGCAGCCAAGACCCTAGCGGGAGATCCGAGCAGTACTTC
TRBV2	TRBJ2-3	-	TRBD1	CASIPGGAADTQYF	TGTGCCAGCATCCCAGGGGGCGCGGCAGATACGCAGTATTTT
TRBV18	TRBJ1-5	-	-	CASSPPHTGTNQPQHF	TGTGCCAGCTCACCACCGCACACAGGGACGAATCAGCCCCAGCATTTT